This TCR beta chain was recovered during a study of blood T cell repertoires in COVID-19 (dated by TCRdb to about 2020). Describing the broader study: Samples from collaborators originated in the United States, Italy and Spain and spanned both the acute and convalescent phases of COVID-19. The material from the prospective study consisted of cDNA or gDNA derived from T cells, B-cell-depleted T cells, or PBMCs. Subjects who had been exposed to COVID-19, were actively infected with it, or had recovered from it provided the deeply sampled blood TCRbeta repertoires that made up the dataset. A freely available public database, intended as a resource for researchers studying the immune response to SARS-CoV-2, is where the repertoires were released. The samples were drawn from the first 160 participants of the ongoing ImmuneRACE study and from roughly 1,300 subjects provided by 6 global collaborators. Sample metadata almost always included a de-identified subject ID, COVID-19 status, age in years and sex. HLA class I and class II types, where available, came from metadata supplied by the sample provider rather than from assay-based typing. Here is what the overall study found, with its caveats: The quantity of clinical and demographic metadata differed by source and by participant and was supplied without curation.

The CDR3 has 13 amino acids, counting the end cysteine and phenylalanine. Only the CDR3 portion is preserved as DNA: 39 bases, with reading frame beginning at the first base. The germline V gene specifies SNHLY as CDR1 and FYNNEI as CDR2. V is shortened by 7 bases, J by 5 bases, and the region joining them spans 15 bases. TCRbeta CDR3 regions were amplified from genomic DNA using the immunoSEQ Assay, a bias-controlled multiplex PCR. The study's own analysis went as follows. The number of nucleated cells in each sample was estimated from the amplification of reference gene primers within the assay. To quantify the absolute abundance of each unique TCRbeta CDR3 rearrangement, sequence reads were collapsed and filtered. Productive Simpson clonality was computed per sample as the square root of Simpson's diversity index over productive rearrangements. TCRdb retrieved this table from immuneACCESS and kept in-frame rearrangements only. Not all clones are present; in checked studies, unresolved V genes account for under half, and no reason is known for the remainder. V, J and clone size reflect that table, while D and trimming were determined from the DNA. This sample gives roughly 250,000 clones in total; around 85% of them show up just once. The ten largest clones represent approximately 12% of the sample.

Comments on this clone: Its cognate antigen has yet to be identified. Base qualities are not at hand, and no much larger clone is one base apart.

In Seattle, one collaborating source enrolled patients while the infection was active and tracked those patients longitudinally over the course of disease. Each collaborating institution followed its own protocols to collect whole blood in K2EDTA tubes. For TCRbeta analysis, collaborators shipped samples in one of three forms: frozen whole blood, isolated PBMCs, or DNA extracted from either of those sample types. This receptor chain uses TRBV2 and TRBJ2-7, with a tentative D gene TRBD2 over 7 matching bases. The sample comprised peripheral blood. The clonotype was recovered from a woman in her 30s with COVID-19, enrolled during active disease. CDR3 protein: CASTPGGLHEQYF. The nucleotides read TGTGCCAGCACCCCCGGGGGGCTCCACGAGCAGTACTTC.